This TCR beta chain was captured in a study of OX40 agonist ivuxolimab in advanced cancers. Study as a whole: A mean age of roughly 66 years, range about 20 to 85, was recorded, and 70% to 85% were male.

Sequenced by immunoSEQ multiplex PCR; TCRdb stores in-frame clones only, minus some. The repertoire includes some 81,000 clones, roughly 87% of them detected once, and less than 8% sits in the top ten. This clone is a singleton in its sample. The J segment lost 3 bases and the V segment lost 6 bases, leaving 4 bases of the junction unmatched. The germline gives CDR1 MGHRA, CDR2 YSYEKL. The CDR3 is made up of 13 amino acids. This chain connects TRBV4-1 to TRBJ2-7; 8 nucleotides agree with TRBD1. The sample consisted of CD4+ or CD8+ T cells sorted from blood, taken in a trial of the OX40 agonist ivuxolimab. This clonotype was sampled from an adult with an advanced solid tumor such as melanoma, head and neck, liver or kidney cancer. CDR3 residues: CASSTDRGYEQYF. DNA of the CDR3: TGCGCCAGCAGTACCGACAGGGGCTACGAGCAGTACTTC.